This TCR beta chain was obtained from a study of tumor and adjacent non-tumor tissue in lung cancer. At the level of the study: Histology: 12 adenocarcinoma, a couple of squamous cell carcinoma, 1 small cell lung cancer. Stage I to III disease affected 9 to 10 men and roughly five women aged roughly 30 to 76. On average, productive TCRbeta reads reached roughly 3.9 million per sample.

The library came from three nested PCR rounds adapted from ARM-PCR protocols. TCRdb ran MiXCR on the multiplex PCR reads and lists one entry per CDR3 protein. The sample has roughly 44,000 distinct CDR3 sequences; roughly two thirds are singletons. CDR1 is SQVTM and CDR2 is ANQGSEA in the germline V gene. This CDR3 has 13 residues. The study's findings and limits: Tumor TCR diversity, when higher, was linked to shorter survival.

This clonotype was recorded only once. Its antigen is not known. One end of the junction is discordant with germline, which a read error may explain. The template was RNA from unsorted bulk tissue. The normal lung tissue was taken more than 3 cm from the tumor edge. This receptor was taken from a woman in her thirties or forties with non-small cell lung cancer. Material: distant non-tumor lung tissue. The chain is built from TRBV29-1 and TRBJ2-1; D ambiguous. The CDR3 DNA is TGCAGCGTTCGACAAGGGTCTGGCAATGAGCACTTCTTC. Amino acid sequence: CSVRQGSGNEHFF.